This TCR beta chain came from a study of blood T cells in healthy people across ages. The V gene end was trimmed by 5 bases and the J gene end by 4 bases; junction bases not matched to a gene: 9. This CDR3 has 15 residues. Next came a second PCR, run for 7 to 11 cycles, which used a sample-barcoded 5' primer along with a J-beta primer mix. A template-switch adaptor with 12 random nucleotides tagged each cDNA molecule. Via MiXCR, TCRdb re-called the 5' RACE reads, giving one row per CDR3 protein. The table lists some 1.8 million distinct CDR3 sequences, more than 35% of them singletons. The gene calls are TRBV12-3 or TRBV12-4 and TRBJ2-5, with 8 bases matching TRBD1. The sequence was collected from a human donor in good health. The sequencing sample was made of blood. CDR3 nucleotides: TGTGCCAGCAGTCACGGACAGGGCCGAGGAGAGACCCAGTACTTC. It yields the protein CASSHGQGRGETQYF.